This TCR beta chain is drawn from a study of early T cells in non-severe SARS-CoV-2 infection. MiXCR was run by TCRdb on the 5' RACE reads, yielding one entry per CDR3 protein. The data contain tens of thousands of distinct CDR3 sequences, about an eighth of them singletons. This clonotype was counted ten times or more. Its antigen is currently unknown. The CDR3 is 14 residues long. The germline gives CDR1 LGHDT, CDR2 YNNKEL (reference sequence). The V gene lost 2 bases and the J gene lost 6 bases, with 13 bases spanning the gap. General observations from the study: Comparison of clonotypes with VDJdb favored anti-spike CD8 responses while missing private and CD4 specificities.

The sample was whole blood. V usage is TRBV3-1 and J usage is TRBJ1-1; no firm D call. The sequence was collected from an adult who was a healthcare worker with PCR-confirmed SARS-CoV-2 infection or an uninfected control (not recorded which). CDR3 coding DNA: TGTGCCAGCAGCCAACGGGCCAGTGGGGCTGAAGCTTTCTTT. This encodes CASSQRASGAEAFF.